This T cell receptor (beta chain) derives from a study of identical twins. This clonotype was seen ten or more times. What it recognizes is unknown. All donors were healthy Caucasians. The length of the CDR3 is 15 residues. With V trimmed by 5 bases and J by 4 bases, 8 bases remained unmatched. Study-level results: Out-of-frame beta chain sequences displayed weaker excess sharing between twins. For out-of-frame alpha sequences shared by twins, low generation probability was in excess. Memory repertoires showed no such pattern, whereas abundant cord blood beta clonotypes carried fewer insertions.

From the 5' RACE reads, TCRdb called clonotypes with MiXCR, one entry per CDR3 protein. The table includes approximately 260,000 distinct CDR3 sequences, over 13% detected once. The sequence was obtained from a woman aged 18-30 years in good health. The gene calls are TRBV12-3 or TRBV12-4 and TRBJ2-1; 7 nucleotides align to TRBD2. The material sequenced was memory (CD45RO+) T cells sorted from blood. The CDR3 loop reads CASSAGAGMYNEQFF. In DNA, the CDR3 is TGTGCCAGCAGTGCGGGAGCGGGGATGTACAATGAGCAGTTCTTC.